The rows below give T cell receptor beta chains drawn from one sample of a study of beta chain features in type 1 diabetes. The method was immunoSEQ multiplex PCR; TCRdb's version includes in-frame clones alone and lacks a portion of them. Here the sample spans under 400,000 clones, 15% to 20% being singletons. Sequencing was done on a sample of naive CD4+ T cells from blood. Receptors were obtained from a woman under 30 in good health. Each CDR3 is given with its conserved first and last residue. A D gene is named only where the DNA matches it firmly. A row's size may be missing; if present it is once, few, many or a size class.

j_gene: TRBJ1-4; abundance: NA; d_gene: TRBD1; v_gene: TRBV5-4; CDR3nt: TGTGCCAGCAGCCCGGGGACAGGGAGCGAAAAACTGTTTTTT; CDR3aa: CASSPGTGSEKLFF
j_gene: TRBJ2-7; abundance: few; d_gene: NA; v_gene: TRBV5-1; CDR3nt: TGCGCCAGCAGCCAGGACAACTCCTACGAGCAGTACTTC; CDR3aa: CASSQDNSYEQYF
j_gene: TRBJ2-1; abundance: NA; d_gene: TRBD2; v_gene: TRBV4-1; CDR3nt: TGCGCCAGCAGCCAAGGTAGCGGGAGCTACCGTAGCTCCTACAATGAGCAGTTCTTC; CDR3aa: CASSQGSGSYRSSYNEQFF
j_gene: TRBJ1-5; abundance: NA; d_gene: NA; v_gene: TRBV5-1; CDR3nt: TGCGCCAGGTTGCCGCGAGGTGGGCCCCAGCATTTT; CDR3aa: CARLPRGGPQHF
j_gene: TRBJ2-5; abundance: few; d_gene: TRBD2; v_gene: TRBV7-9; CDR3nt: TGTGCCAGCAGCCGGGGGAGCGGGGGAGACCAAGAGACCCAGTACTTC; CDR3aa: CASSRGSGGDQETQYF
j_gene: TRBJ2-7; abundance: few; d_gene: NA; v_gene: TRBV4-1; CDR3nt: TGCGCCAGCAGCCAAGGGGCTCCCCTCAGCGAGCAGTACTTC; CDR3aa: CASSQGAPLSEQYF
j_gene: TRBJ2-1; abundance: few; d_gene: TRBD2; v_gene: TRBV29-1; CDR3nt: TGCAGCGTTGTCTCCCCCGGGACTAAGAGGTTCTTC; CDR3aa: CSVVSPGTKRFF
j_gene: TRBJ2-3; abundance: few; d_gene: TRBD1; v_gene: TRBV18; CDR3nt: TGTGCCAGCTCACCACCGGACAGGGTGACAGATACGCAGTATTTT; CDR3aa: CASSPPDRVTDTQYF
j_gene: TRBJ2-7; abundance: NA; d_gene: TRBD1; v_gene: TRBV30; CDR3nt: TGTGCCTGGAGTGGGACAGGCTACGAGCAGTACTTC; CDR3aa: CAWSGTGYEQYF
j_gene: TRBJ2-1; abundance: NA; d_gene: TRBD2; v_gene: TRBV5-1; CDR3nt: TGCGCCAGCAGCATGACTAGCGGGAAGGTTGAGCAGTTCTTC; CDR3aa: CASSMTSGKVEQFF
j_gene: TRBJ1-6; abundance: NA; d_gene: NA; v_gene: TRBV7-2; CDR3nt: TGTGCCAGCACCGGGGGGCCGAATTCACCCCTCCACTTT; CDR3aa: CASTGGPNSPLHF
j_gene: TRBJ2-7; abundance: NA; d_gene: TRBD1; v_gene: TRBV10-3; CDR3nt: TGTGCCATCACACCGGGACAGGGGGCCTACGAGCAGTACTTC; CDR3aa: CAITPGQGAYEQYF
j_gene: TRBJ2-3; abundance: few; d_gene: TRBD2; v_gene: TRBV7-8; CDR3nt: TGTGCCAGCAGCTTAGTGAGGCTAGCGGGCACAGATACGCAGTATTTT; CDR3aa: CASSLVRLAGTDTQYF
j_gene: TRBJ2-1; abundance: few; d_gene: TRBD2; v_gene: TRBV5-1; CDR3nt: TGCGCCAGCAGCCCCGGGACTAGCGGGGGGACGCAGTTCTTC; CDR3aa: CASSPGTSGGTQFF
j_gene: TRBJ2-1; abundance: NA; d_gene: TRBD2; v_gene: TRBV10-3; CDR3nt: TGTGCCATCATCTTGGGACTAGCGGGATTCGACAATGAGCAGTTCTTC; CDR3aa: CAIILGLAGFDNEQFF
j_gene: TRBJ2-3; abundance: NA; d_gene: TRBD1; v_gene: TRBV7-2; CDR3nt: TGTGCCAGCAGCGCCTCGACAGGGGGACGAGCAGATACGCAGTATTTT; CDR3aa: CASSASTGGRADTQYF
j_gene: TRBJ1-6; abundance: NA; d_gene: NA; v_gene: TRBV2; CDR3nt: TGTGCCAGCAGTGAAGCAGGGGGTTCACCCCTCCACTTT; CDR3aa: CASSEAGGSPLHF
j_gene: TRBJ2-1; abundance: once; d_gene: TRBD2; v_gene: TRBV7-6; CDR3nt: TGTGCCAGCAGTCTAGCGGGGGCCAGGGATGAGCAGTTCTTC; CDR3aa: CASSLAGARDEQFF
j_gene: TRBJ1-1; abundance: few; d_gene: NA; v_gene: TRBV29-1; CDR3nt: TGCAGCGTTGAACGACAGCTCGACACTGAAGCTTTCTTT; CDR3aa: CSVERQLDTEAFF
j_gene: TRBJ2-5; abundance: NA; d_gene: NA; v_gene: TRBV5-1; CDR3nt: TGCGCCAGCAGCGACGTTCGAGGGAGCGAGACCCAGTACTTC; CDR3aa: CASSDVRGSETQYF